This passage covers 2 T cell receptor beta chains from one sample sequenced in a study of T cells expressing NK-cell markers. TCRdb reprocessed the 5' RACE reads, with one entry per CDR3 protein and no DNA. The specimen's table records fewer than 300,000 distinct CDR3 sequences. Sequencing was done on a sample of blood T cells: a sorted CD56 or NKG2C T cell subset, CD4+ or CD8+ T cells, or bulk PBMC T cells (not recorded which). These receptors came from a woman aged 18 to 75 in good health.

The rearrangement uses TRBV4-3 and TRBJ2-2; the TCRdb D gene call, TRBD2, has no DNA to confirm it. The CDR3 totals 15 residues. Germline CDR1 and CDR2: LGHNA and YSLEER. CDR3 region: CASSQGGEGTGELFF.

V usage is TRBV5-6 and J usage is TRBJ1-6. Germline CDR1 and CDR2: SGHDT and YYEEEE. This CDR3 is built from 16 residues. The CDR3 is CASSLVRQPRDSPLHF. Full variable domain (missing parts from reference TRBV5-6 and TRBJ1-6): DAGVTQSPTHLIKTRGQQVTLRCSPKSGHDTVSWYQQALGQGPQFIFQYYEEEERQRGNFPDRFSGHQFPNYSSELNVNALLLGDSALYLCASSLVRQPRDSPLHFGNGTRLTVT.